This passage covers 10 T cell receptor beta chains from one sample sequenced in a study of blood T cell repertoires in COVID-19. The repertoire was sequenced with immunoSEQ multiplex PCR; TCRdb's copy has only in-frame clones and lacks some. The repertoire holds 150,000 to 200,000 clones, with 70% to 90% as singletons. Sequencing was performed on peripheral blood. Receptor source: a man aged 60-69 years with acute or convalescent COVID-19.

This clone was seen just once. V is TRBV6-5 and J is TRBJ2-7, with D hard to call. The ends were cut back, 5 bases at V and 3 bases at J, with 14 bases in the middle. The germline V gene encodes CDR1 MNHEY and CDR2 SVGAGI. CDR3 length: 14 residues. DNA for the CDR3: TGTGCCAGCAGTCGACTCGCCCTCTTCTACGAGCAGTACTTC. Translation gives CASSRLALFYEQYF.

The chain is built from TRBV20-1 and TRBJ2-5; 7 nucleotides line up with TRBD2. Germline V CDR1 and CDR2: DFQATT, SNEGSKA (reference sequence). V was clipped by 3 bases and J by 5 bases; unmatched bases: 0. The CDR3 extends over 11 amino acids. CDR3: CSARRGETQYF. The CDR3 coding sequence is TGCAGTGCTAGGCGGGGGGAGACCCAGTACTTC.

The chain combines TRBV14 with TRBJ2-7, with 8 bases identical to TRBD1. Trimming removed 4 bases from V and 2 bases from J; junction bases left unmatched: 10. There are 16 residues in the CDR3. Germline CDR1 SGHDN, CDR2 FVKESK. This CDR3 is CASSRSGTGYTYEQYF. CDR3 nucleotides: TGTGCCAGCAGCCGGTCCGGGACAGGATATACCTACGAGCAGTACTTC. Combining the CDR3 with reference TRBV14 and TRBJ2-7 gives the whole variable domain EAGVTQFPSHSVIEKGQTVTLRCDPISGHDNLYWYRRVMGKEIKFLLHFVKESKQDESGMPNNRFLAERTGGTYSTLKVQPAELEDSGVYFCASSRSGTGYTYEQYFGPGTRLTVT.

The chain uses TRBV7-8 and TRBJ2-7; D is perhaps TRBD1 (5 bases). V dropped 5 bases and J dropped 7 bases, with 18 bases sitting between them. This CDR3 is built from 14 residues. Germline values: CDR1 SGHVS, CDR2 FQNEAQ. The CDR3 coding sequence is TGTGCCAGCAGCATGCAAAGACAGAACGAGGAGCAGTACTTC. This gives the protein CASSMQRQNEEQYF.

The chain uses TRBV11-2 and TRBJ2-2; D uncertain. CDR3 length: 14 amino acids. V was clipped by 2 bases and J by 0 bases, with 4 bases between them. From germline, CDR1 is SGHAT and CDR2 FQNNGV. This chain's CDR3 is CASSLLTNTGELFF. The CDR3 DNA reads TGTGCCAGCAGCTTACTTACGAACACCGGGGAGCTGTTTTTT.

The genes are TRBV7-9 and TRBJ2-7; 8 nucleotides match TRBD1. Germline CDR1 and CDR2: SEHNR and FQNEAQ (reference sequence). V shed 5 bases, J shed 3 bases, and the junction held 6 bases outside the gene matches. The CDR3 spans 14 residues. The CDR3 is CASSTGQGHYEQYF. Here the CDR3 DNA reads TGTGCCAGCAGCACAGGACAGGGCCACTACGAGCAGTACTTC.

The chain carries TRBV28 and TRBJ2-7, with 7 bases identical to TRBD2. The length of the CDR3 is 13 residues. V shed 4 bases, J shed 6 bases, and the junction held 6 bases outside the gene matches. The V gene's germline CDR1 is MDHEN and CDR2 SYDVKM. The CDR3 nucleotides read TGTGCCAGCAGTTATGAGGGAGGGAGCGAGCAGTACTTC. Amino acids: CASSYEGGSEQYF.

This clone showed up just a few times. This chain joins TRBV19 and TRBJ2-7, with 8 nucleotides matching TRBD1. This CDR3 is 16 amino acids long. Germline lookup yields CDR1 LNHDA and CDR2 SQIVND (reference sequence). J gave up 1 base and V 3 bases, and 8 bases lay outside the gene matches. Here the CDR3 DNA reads TGTGCCAGTAGTATTCTTCCCGGGACAGGTTCCTACGAGCAGTACTTC. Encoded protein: CASSILPGTGSYEQYF.

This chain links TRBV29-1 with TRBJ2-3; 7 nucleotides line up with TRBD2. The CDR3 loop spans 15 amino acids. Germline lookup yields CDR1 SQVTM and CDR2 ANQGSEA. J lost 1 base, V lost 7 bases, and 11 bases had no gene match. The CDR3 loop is CSGAKITSGTDTQYF. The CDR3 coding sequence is TGCAGCGGCGCTAAAATAACTAGCGGCACAGATACGCAGTATTTT.

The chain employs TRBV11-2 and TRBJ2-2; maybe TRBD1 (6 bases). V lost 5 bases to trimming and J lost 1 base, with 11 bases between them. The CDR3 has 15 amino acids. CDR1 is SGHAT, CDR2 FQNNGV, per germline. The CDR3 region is CASSADRWNTGELFF. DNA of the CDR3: TGTGCCAGCAGCGCCGACAGGTGGAACACCGGGGAGCTGTTTTTT.